Following are 10 T cell receptor beta chains from one sample sequenced in a study of T-cell reconstitution after alpha-beta-depleted transplantation in children. It was with unique molecular identifiers that the TCRbeta library was prepared. One entry per CDR3 protein results from TCRdb running MiXCR on the PCR reads. The sample records about 100,000 distinct CDR3 sequences, roughly 7.6% being singletons. The sequencing used PBMCs, collected before TCRalphabeta/CD19-depleted stem cell transplant. The receptors here all came from a boy aged 2 to 10 with acute lymphoblastic leukemia, due to receive a stem cell transplant.

This clonotype was observed many times. The CDR3 DNA reads TGTGCCAGCTCACCGGGGGGATTTAATGAAAAACTGTTTTTT. Protein sequence: CASSPGGFNEKLFF. This sequence joins TRBV18 and TRBJ1-4; a weak D match, TRBD1 (5 bases). The CDR3 is made up of 14 amino acids. The germline CDR1 and CDR2 sequences are KGHSH and LQKENI. V lost 3 bases to trimming and J lost 4 bases, with 9 bases between them. The variable domain in full, with the rest retrieved from reference TRBV18 and TRBJ1-4, is NAGVMQNPRHLVRRRGQEARLRCSPMKGHSHVYWYRQLPEEGLKFMVYLQKENIIDESGMPKERFSAEFPKEGPSILRIQQVVRGDSAAYFCASSPGGFNEKLFFGSGTQLSVL.

At least ten counts were recorded for this clonotype. The chain couples TRBV5-1 to TRBJ2-1, with 9 nucleotides matching TRBD1. The CDR3 has 16 amino acids. The trim removed 6 bases at V and 8 bases at J, leaving 15 bases unmatched. CDR1 SGHRS and CDR2 YFSETQ come from the germline V gene. CDR3 nucleotides: TGCGCCAGCACAGGACTACCGGGACAGGGTGCATATGAGCAGTTCTTC. This gives the protein CASTGLPGQGAYEQFF.

This clonotype was observed many times. This chain connects TRBV3-1 to TRBJ2-2; perhaps TRBD2 as D (5 bases). V lost 3 bases to trimming and J lost 6 bases, with 8 bases between them. The CDR3 totals 13 residues. Germline V gene lookup returns CDR1 LGHDT and CDR2 YNNKEL (reference sequence). The CDR3 nucleotides are TGTGCCAGCAGCCAGAGGGCGGCCGGGGAGCTGTTTTTT. Translating gives CASSQRAAGELFF.

The chain couples TRBV11-3 to TRBJ2-7; 7 bases are a match to TRBD1. CDR3 length: 13 residues. Germline loops: CDR1 SGHNT, CDR2 YENEEA. V shed 5 bases and J 2 bases; nucleotides not matched to a gene: 3. The CDR3 protein is CASSRGQTYEQYF. The CDR3 DNA is TGTGCCAGCAGCCGGGGACAGACCTACGAGCAGTACTTC. The full variable domain, its missing parts supplied by reference TRBV11-3 and TRBJ2-7, is EAGVVQSPRYKIIEKKQPVAFWCNPISGHNTLYWYLQNLGQGPELLIRYENEEAVDDSQLPKDRFSAERLKGVDSTLKIQPAELGDSAVYLCASSRGQTYEQYFGPGTRLTVT.

This clonotype was counted a few times. This sequence joins TRBV4-2 and TRBJ1-4; weak D call: TRBD1 (5 bases). Germline CDR1 and CDR2: LGHNA and YNFKEQ. The CDR3 length is 18 residues. Deletions cut 4 bases from V and 0 bases from J, with 18 bases between. CDR3 in amino acids: CASSPGLAGFSTNEKLFF. The CDR3 DNA reads as TGTGCCAGCAGCCCGGGACTCGCCGGATTCTCAACTAATGAAAAACTGTTTTTT.

This clonotype was counted at least ten times. The chain carries TRBV9 and TRBJ2-7, with TRBD1 as a possible D gene (5 bases). The CDR3 runs to 15 residues. Germline values: CDR1 SGDLS, CDR2 YYNGEE. The V end lost 0 bases, the J end lost 1 base, and 11 bases lay between the germline ends. CDR3 residues: CASSVDSGRSYEQYF. DNA for the CDR3: TGTGCCAGCAGCGTAGATTCAGGGCGTTCCTACGAGCAGTACTTC.

This clonotype was seen a handful of times. This chain joins TRBV10-3 and TRBJ2-3; 9 bases align to TRBD2. The ends lost 2 bases at V and 0 bases at J; junction bases unmatched: 18. This CDR3 comprises 21 residues. The V gene's germline CDR1 is ENHRY and CDR2 SYGVKD. The CDR3 bases are TGTGCCATCAGTGAGCCTCACGTGAAGAGAGCGGGGGGAGCTAGCACAGATACGCAGTATTTT. As protein: CAISEPHVKRAGGASTDTQYF.

This clonotype was observed a few times. The gene calls are TRBV18 and TRBJ2-1; D gene uncertain. CDR1 is KGHSH, CDR2 LQKENI, per germline. This CDR3 has 13 amino acids. Trimming removed 2 bases from V and 7 bases from J, with 9 bases in between. CDR3 DNA: TGTGCCAGCTCACCATTCGCGAATAATGAGCAGTTCTTC. Its protein is CASSPFANNEQFF.

The chain links TRBV7-9 to TRBJ2-2, with TRBD1 matching 7 bases. The CDR3 consists of 13 residues. The trim removed 11 bases at V and 1 base at J, leaving 4 bases unmatched. The germline gives CDR1 SEHNR, CDR2 FQNEAQ (reference sequence). CDR3 DNA: TGTGCCGGGGGACAGCTGAACACCGGGGAGCTGTTTTTT. This encodes CAGGQLNTGELFF.

This clonotype was detected only a few times. The rearrangement links TRBV7-9 to TRBJ1-2; 8 nucleotides agree with TRBD1. V lost 5 bases to trimming and J lost 4 bases; unmatched junction nucleotides: 3. From germline, CDR1 is SEHNR and CDR2 FQNEAQ (reference sequence). CDR3 length: 13 residues. Here the CDR3 DNA reads TGTGCCAGCAGCGTCAGGGGGCCCTATGGCTACACCTTC. As protein: CASSVRGPYGYTF. The full variable domain, rest sourced from reference TRBV7-9 and TRBJ1-2, is DTGVSQNPRHKITKRGQNVTFRCDPISEHNRLYWYRQTLGQGPEFLTYFQNEAQLEKSRLLSDRFSAERPKGSFSTLEIQRTEQGDSAMYLCASSVRGPYGYTFGSGTRLTVV.